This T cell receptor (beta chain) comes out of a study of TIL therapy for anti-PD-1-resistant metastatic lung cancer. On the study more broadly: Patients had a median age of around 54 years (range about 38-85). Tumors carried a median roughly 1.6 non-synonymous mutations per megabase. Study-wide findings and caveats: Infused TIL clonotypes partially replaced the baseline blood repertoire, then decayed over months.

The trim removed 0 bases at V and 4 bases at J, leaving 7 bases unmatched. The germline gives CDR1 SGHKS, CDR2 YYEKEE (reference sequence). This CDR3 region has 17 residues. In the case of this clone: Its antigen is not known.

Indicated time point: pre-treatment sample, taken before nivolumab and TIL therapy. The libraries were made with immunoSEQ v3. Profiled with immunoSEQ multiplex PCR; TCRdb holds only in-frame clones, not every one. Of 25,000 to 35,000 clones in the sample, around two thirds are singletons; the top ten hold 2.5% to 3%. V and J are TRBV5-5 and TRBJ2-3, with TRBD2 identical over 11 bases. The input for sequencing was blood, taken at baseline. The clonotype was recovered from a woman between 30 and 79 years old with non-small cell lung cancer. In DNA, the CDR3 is TGTGCCAGCAGCTTGGTTCGGACTAGCGGGCCCCCAGATACGCAGTATTTT. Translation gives CASSLVRTSGPPDTQYF. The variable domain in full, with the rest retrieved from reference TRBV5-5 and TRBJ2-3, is DAGVTQSPTHLIKTRGQQVTLRCSPISGHKSVSWYQQVLGQGPQFIFQYYEKEERGRGNFPDRFSARQFPNYSSELNVNALLLGDSALYLCASSLVRTSGPPDTQYFGPGTRLTVL.